A single sample is the source of the 18 T cell receptor beta chains below, sequenced in a study of blood T cell repertoires in COVID-19. The protocol was immunoSEQ multiplex PCR, while the TCRdb copy is restricted to in-frame clones and leaves out a portion. The sample has fewer than 350,000 clones, around nine tenths seen once; the top ten hold 4.5% to 6.5%. The sample was PBMCs or T cells enriched from blood (not recorded which). The receptors stem from a man in his sixties who had recovered from COVID-19.

The V and J genes are TRBV19 and TRBJ2-7; a possible D gene is TRBD1 (5 bases). Germline CDR1 reads LNHDA; CDR2 reads SQIVND (reference sequence). CDR3 length: 16 amino acids. Trimming stripped 4 bases from V and 1 base from J, with 17 bases between. The DNA of the CDR3 is TGTGCCAGTAGTAATCCGAGGCAGGGAAATTCCTACGAGCAGTACTTC. Translating gives CASSNPRQGNSYEQYF.

The chain carries TRBV27 and TRBJ2-7, with 7 bases lining up with TRBD2. V was pared by 7 bases and J by 0 bases, with 6 bases of the junction left unmatched. This CDR3 spans 14 amino acids. Germline V gives CDR1 MNHEY, CDR2 SMNVEV (reference sequence). The CDR3 DNA reads as TGTGCCAGCAACCAACTAGCGAGCTCCTACGAGCAGTACTTC. Translated, it gives CASNQLASSYEQYF.

The CDR3 loop is CASSLMGQTFSPLHF. The DNA of the CDR3 is TGTGCCAGCAGCTTAATGGGACAGACTTTCTCACCCCTCCACTTT. The V gene is TRBV7-3, the J gene TRBJ1-6, with 7 nucleotides matching TRBD1. This CDR3 region has 15 residues. Trimming took 1 base from V and 10 from J; bases not matched to a gene: 7. The germline gives CDR1 SGHTA, CDR2 FQGTGA.

The rearrangement uses TRBV10-2 and TRBJ2-7; D unclear. The germline V gene has CDR1 WSHSY and CDR2 SAAADI. The CDR3 spans 13 residues. The V end was cut by 2 bases, the J end by 3 bases, with 8 bases between. CDR3 DNA sequence: TGCGCCAGCAGTGAGGGCCCTGTCTACGAGCAGTACTTC. Its protein is CASSEGPVYEQYF.

The chain carries TRBV7-6 and TRBJ2-3; 8 bases line up with TRBD1. There are 15 residues in the CDR3. Trimming at V came to 6 bases and at J to 6 bases, leaving 11 bases not matched to a gene. Germline V lookup: CDR1 SGHVS, CDR2 FNYEAQ. The CDR3 region has the DNA TGTGCCAGCAGACCTGGACAGGGTTCATGGGATACGCAGTATTTT. Residues: CASRPGQGSWDTQYF.

This clone was counted a single time. The V call is TRBV6-6, the J call TRBJ2-3, with D possibly matching TRBD2 (7 bases). Trimming stripped 4 bases from V and 10 bases from J, with 21 bases between. The CDR3 runs 15 residues. Germline V gives CDR1 MNHNY, CDR2 SVGAGI (reference sequence). The DNA of the CDR3 is TGTGCCAGCAGTTCTACGGGGGGCCCGGGTTTCCCGCAGTATTTT. Translated, it gives CASSSTGGPGFPQYF.

The rearrangement links TRBV5-1 to TRBJ2-7; 10 nucleotides align to TRBD2. Germline loops: CDR1 SGHRS, CDR2 YFSETQ. The CDR3 runs to 15 residues. V was pared by 3 bases and J by 2 bases, with 5 bases of the junction left unmatched. The CDR3 reads CASSYLAGVTYEQYF. CDR3 DNA sequence: TGCGCCAGCAGCTATCTAGCGGGAGTGACCTACGAGCAGTACTTC. Together with reference TRBV5-1 and TRBJ2-7, the CDR3 gives the full variable domain: KAGVTQTPRYLIKTRGQQVTLSCSPISGHRSVSWYQQTPGQGLQFLFEYFSETQRNKGNFPGRFSGRQFSNSRSEMNVSTLELGDSALYLCASSYLAGVTYEQYFGPGTRLTVT.

On this clone: Other DNA sequences in this specimen translate into the identical CDR3. V and J are TRBV7-2 and TRBJ2-7, with 13 bases that match TRBD2. Trimming took 6 bases from V and 3 from J; bases not matched to a gene: 5. The CDR3 has 15 amino acids. Per the germline V gene, CDR1 is SGHTA and CDR2 is FQGNSA. The CDR3 sequence: CASSPRTSGSYEQYF. For the CDR3, the DNA is TGTGCCAGCAGTCCTAGGACTAGCGGGAGCTACGAGCAGTACTTC.

Here the CDR3 DNA reads TGCGCCAGCAGCCTACCTAGCGGGAGGGACAATGAGCAGTTCTTC. Translating it yields CASSLPSGRDNEQFF. V is TRBV5-1 and J is TRBJ2-1, with TRBD2 identical over 12 bases. This CDR3 comprises 15 residues. Germline values: CDR1 SGHRS, CDR2 YFSETQ. J was trimmed by 5 bases and V by 4 bases; bases with no gene match: 4.

V gene TRBV24-1 combines with J gene TRBJ1-2; D not certain. CDR3 length equals 12 residues. The germline V and J ends were trimmed by 6 bases and 0 bases, with 4 bases remaining between them. The germline gives CDR1 KGHDR, CDR2 SFDVKD. CDR3 sequence reads: CATSRANYGYTF. CDR3 coding DNA: TGTGCCACCAGTCGTGCTAACTATGGCTACACCTTC.

The chain joins TRBV6-5 to TRBJ1-4; tentative D call: TRBD1 (5 bases). CDR1 is MNHEY, CDR2 SVGAGI, per germline. Trimming shortened V by 7 bases and J by 1 base, and 10 bases separated the two germline ends. This CDR3 contains 14 residues. The DNA for the CDR3 is TGTGCCAGCACCCAAAGGGGAACTAATGAAAAACTGTTTTTT. It specifies CASTQRGTNEKLFF.

This rearrangement joins TRBV27 to TRBJ1-4; 9 nucleotides match TRBD1. Germline loops: CDR1 MNHEY, CDR2 SMNVEV (reference sequence). The V and J ends lost 5 bases and 0 bases, in that order; junction bases with no gene match: 7. The CDR3 loop spans 17 amino acids. The CDR3: CASSTVWDRATNEKLFF. CDR3 nucleotides: TGTGCCAGCAGTACGGTCTGGGACAGGGCAACTAATGAAAAACTGTTTTTT.

This clone was counted only a few times. This rearrangement joins TRBV5-1 to TRBJ1-2; 8 nucleotides agree with TRBD1. From germline, CDR1 is SGHRS and CDR2 YFSETQ. This CDR3 spans 15 amino acids. With V trimmed by 1 base and J by 3 bases, 5 bases remained unmatched. CDR3: CASSLSPGGDYGYTF. The CDR3 region has the DNA TGCGCCAGCAGCTTGTCTCCAGGGGGCGACTATGGCTACACCTTC.

This clone was found a few times. The rearrangement links TRBV5-1 to TRBJ2-1; 9 nucleotides match TRBD2. This CDR3 comprises 16 residues. Germline trimming cut 0 bases from V and 2 bases from J; bases unmatched to any gene: 3. CDR1 is SGHRS, CDR2 YFSETQ, per germline. The CDR3 DNA follows: TGCGCCAGCAGCTTGGTCTCTAGCGGGGCCTACAATGAGCAGTTCTTC. It encodes CASSLVSSGAYNEQFF. Filled out from reference TRBV5-1 and TRBJ2-1, the complete variable domain reads KAGVTQTPRYLIKTRGQQVTLSCSPISGHRSVSWYQQTPGQGLQFLFEYFSETQRNKGNFPGRFSGRQFSNSRSEMNVSTLELGDSALYLCASSLVSSGAYNEQFFGPGTRLTVL.

The chain has TRBV5-5 and TRBJ1-5; D not resolved. The V gene's germline CDR1 is SGHKS and CDR2 YYEKEE (reference sequence). CDR3 size: 13 residues. V lost 0 bases to trimming and J lost 4 bases, with 5 bases between them. The CDR3 reads CASSLGENQPQHF. The CDR3 coding sequence is TGTGCCAGCAGCTTGGGGGAGAATCAGCCCCAGCATTTT.

The genes are TRBV7-3 and TRBJ2-6; D perhaps matches TRBD1 (5 bases). Trimming removed 4 bases at V and 2 bases at J, with 15 bases between. Germline V gives CDR1 SGHTA, CDR2 FQGTGA. CDR3 length: 17 amino acids. The CDR3 bases are TGTGCCAGCAGCTCCCCAGGGTTGGGTGCTGGGGCCAACGTCCTGACTTTC. Its protein is CASSSPGLGAGANVLTF.

CDR3 region: CASSLSRVLLQGGEEKLFF. CDR3 bases: TGTGCCAGCAGTTTATCGAGAGTTCTCTTACAGGGGGGAGAAGAAAAACTGTTTTTT. The J gene is TRBJ1-4, the V gene TRBV27, with 8 positions matching TRBD1. Losses at the gene ends were 0 bases for V and 8 bases for J; bases not matched to a gene: 17. The CDR3 is 19 amino acids. Germline lookup yields CDR1 MNHEY and CDR2 SMNVEV (reference sequence).

The chain carries TRBV11-2 and TRBJ2-1; 9 nucleotides match TRBD2. J gave up 7 bases and V 5 bases, and 12 bases lay outside the gene matches. Germline-derived CDR1 and CDR2 are SGHAT and FQNNGV. The CDR3 runs 16 residues. CDR3 in amino acids: CASSPYGAGGRNEQFF. CDR3 DNA sequence: TGTGCCAGCAGCCCCTATGGGGCGGGAGGGCGGAATGAGCAGTTCTTC.